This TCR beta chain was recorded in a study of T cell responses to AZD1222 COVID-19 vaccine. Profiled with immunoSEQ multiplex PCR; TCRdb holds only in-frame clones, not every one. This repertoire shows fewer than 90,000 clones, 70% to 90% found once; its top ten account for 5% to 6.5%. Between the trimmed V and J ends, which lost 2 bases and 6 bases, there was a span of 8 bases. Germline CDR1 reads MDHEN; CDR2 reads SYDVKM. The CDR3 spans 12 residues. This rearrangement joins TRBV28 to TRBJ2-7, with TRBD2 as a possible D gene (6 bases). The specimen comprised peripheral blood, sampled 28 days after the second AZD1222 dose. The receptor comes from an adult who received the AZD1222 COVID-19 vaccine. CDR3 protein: CASSLGGIEQYF. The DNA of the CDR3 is TGTGCCAGCAGTTTAGGAGGGATCGAGCAGTACTTC.